The next 8 T cell receptor beta chains were all read from a single sample in a study of T cell responses to AZD1222 COVID-19 vaccine. Only in-frame clones appear in the TCRdb table, and some are missing; sequencing was by immunoSEQ multiplex PCR. The sample records 100,000 or so clones, around 89% being singletons. The sample was peripheral blood, taken 28 days after the second AZD1222 dose. These receptors were obtained from an adult who received the AZD1222 COVID-19 vaccine.

The rearrangement links TRBV2 to TRBJ2-1; D is uncertain. Germline V gene lookup returns CDR1 SNHLY and CDR2 FYNNEI. Deletions cut 5 bases from V and 11 bases from J, with 13 bases between. The CDR3 extends over 12 amino acids. CDR3 coding DNA: TGTGCCAGCAGTTCCGGATTAGGGCAGCAGTTCTTC. It translates to CASSSGLGQQFF.

The chain joins TRBV4-2 to TRBJ1-2; TRBD1 might be the D (5 bases). With 0 bases removed from V and 5 bases from J, the gap between germline ends came to 22 bases. CDR3 size: 18 residues. In germline, CDR1 is LGHNA, CDR2 YNFKEQ. CDR3 residues: CASSQDGIAASGWYGYTF. DNA of the CDR3: TGTGCCAGCAGCCAAGACGGAATCGCGGCGTCAGGGTGGTATGGCTACACCTTC.

J is TRBJ1-5 and V is TRBV7-2; a possible D gene is TRBD1 (6 bases). Looked up from germline, CDR1 is SGHTA and CDR2 is FQGNSA. The CDR3 sequence is 14 residues long. Trimming took 4 bases from V and 2 from J, leaving 9 bases between them. CDR3: CASSYRVGNQPQHF. DNA for the CDR3: TGTGCCAGCAGCTACAGGGTTGGCAATCAGCCCCAGCATTTT.

V and J are TRBV6-5 and TRBJ1-1; a possible D gene is TRBD1 (5 bases). The CDR3 is 12 amino acids. The germline V and J ends were trimmed by 6 bases and 5 bases, with 10 bases remaining between them. The germline CDR1 and CDR2 sequences are MNHEY and SVGAGI. Here the CDR3 DNA reads TGTGCCAGCAGCTCCAGGGTGACTGAAGCTTTCTTT. Protein product: CASSSRVTEAFF.

This chain joins TRBV5-1 and TRBJ2-4; weak D call: TRBD1 (6 bases). Germline V lookup: CDR1 SGHRS, CDR2 YFSETQ. Trimming removed 4 bases at V and 0 bases at J, with 20 bases between. The CDR3 contains 18 residues. CDR3 sequence: CASSPPYLDRLAKNIQYF. CDR3 DNA sequence: TGCGCCAGCAGCCCCCCCTACTTGGACAGACTAGCCAAAAACATTCAGTACTTC.

The V gene is TRBV6-4, the J gene TRBJ1-1; the D is unclear. V was cut by 3 bases and J by 0 bases, with 11 bases left in between. The CDR3 sequence is 15 residues long. CDR1 and CDR2 (germline): MRHNA, SNTAGT. DNA for the CDR3: TGTGCCAGCAGTGAGTGTCTAGGGTTGAACACTGAAGCTTTCTTT. Translation: CASSECLGLNTEAFF.

The chain carries TRBV5-1 and TRBJ1-1, with a tentative D call TRBD1 (5 bases). Trimming shortened V by 4 bases and J by 1 base, and 11 bases separated the two germline ends. The CDR3 covers 14 residues. Looked up from germline, CDR1 is SGHRS and CDR2 is YFSETQ. The CDR3 is CASSLGERNTEAFF. As DNA, the CDR3 is TGCGCCAGCAGCCTAGGGGAAAGGAACACTGAAGCTTTCTTT.

Worth noting for this clone: An end of the junction differs from the germline gene, which may be a read error. This chain connects TRBV3-1 (or the pseudogene TRBV3-2) to TRBJ1-1, with TRBD1 matching over 8 bases. The CDR3 consists of 13 residues. The germline V gene encodes CDR1 LGHDT and CDR2 YNNKEL (reference sequence). For the CDR3, the DNA is TGTGCCAGCAGCCAAAGGACAGGGTATTCCACATGGTTT. Residues: CASSQRTGYSTWF.